This is a list of T cell receptor beta chains from one sample in a study of cytomegalovirus exposure and HLA in healthy donors. The table came from immunoSEQ multiplex PCR; TCRdb's copy has only in-frame clones and leaves some out. The data contain under 150,000 clones, roughly 89% of them singletons. The sample comprised PBMCs. The receptor source for this set is a woman between 25 and 40 years old in good health and CMV-seronegative. CDR3s include the opening cysteine and the closing phenylalanine or tryptophan. D genes are given only for firm matches. Size is stated for part of the rows, as once, few or many counts, or as a class when the clone is expanded.

D: TRBD1
J: TRBJ2-7
size: -
length: 16
V: TRBV4-3
DNA: TGCGCCAGCAGCCCGTGGTGGACAGGGGGCTTAACCGAGCAGTACTTC
CDR3: CASSPWWTGGLTEQYF

D: TRBD1
J: TRBJ1-1
size: -
length: 14
V: TRBV28
DNA: TGTGCCAGCAGCCTTGACAGGGGGGTCACTGAAGCTTTCTTT
CDR3: CASSLDRGVTEAFF

D: TRBD2
J: TRBJ2-4
size: -
length: 16
V: TRBV28
DNA: TGTGCCAGCAGTTCGCCGACTAGCGGGAACATAGACATTCAGTACTTC
CDR3: CASSSPTSGNIDIQYF

D: -
J: TRBJ1-2
size: -
length: 15
V: TRBV5-8
DNA: TGTGCCAGCAGCCCGGGAATAATGATCGTCTATGGCTACACCTTC
CDR3: CASSPGIMIVYGYTF

D: TRBD1
J: TRBJ1-5
size: -
length: 17
V: TRBV28
DNA: TGTGCCAGCACCCGGCAGGGGGCTGGGAATAGCAATCAGCCCCAGCATTTT
CDR3: CASTRQGAGNSNQPQHF

D: TRBD1
J: TRBJ1-2
size: -
length: 16
V: TRBV6-5
DNA: TGTGCCAGCAGTTACTCGGGGGGACAGCCCAGCTATGGCTACACCTTC
CDR3: CASSYSGGQPSYGYTF

D: TRBD2
J: TRBJ2-5
size: -
length: 20
V: TRBV4-1
DNA: TGCGCCAGCAGCCAAGACCTACACACCCAACTAGCGGGGAGCCAAGAGACCCAGTACTTC
CDR3: CASSQDLHTQLAGSQETQYF

D: -
J: TRBJ2-7
size: -
length: 14
V: TRBV11-2
DNA: TGTGCCAGCAGCACGGGGAGCGGTGCCTACGAGCAGTACTTC
CDR3: CASSTGSGAYEQYF

D: -
J: TRBJ1-2
size: -
length: 13
V: TRBV29-1
DNA: TGCAGCGTGGACAAACAGGGAGACTATGGCTACACCTTC
CDR3: CSVDKQGDYGYTF

D: TRBD2
J: TRBJ2-7
size: -
length: 18
V: TRBV4-1
DNA: TGCGCCAGCAGCCCCCTTATGCGACTAGCGGGGAACTCCTACGAGCAGTACTTC
CDR3: CASSPLMRLAGNSYEQYF

D: TRBD2
J: TRBJ2-3
size: once
length: 15
V: TRBV7-3
DNA: TGTGCCAGCAGCTTAATTGGGACTAGCGGAGATACGCAGTATTTT
CDR3: CASSLIGTSGDTQYF

D: -
J: TRBJ2-3
size: -
length: 15
V: TRBV6-5
DNA: TGTGCCAGCAGTTACACTACGGCCGGCACAGATACGCAGTATTTT
CDR3: CASSYTTAGTDTQYF

D: TRBD2
J: TRBJ2-1
size: -
length: 17
V: TRBV11-1
DNA: TGTGCCAGCAGCTTCCTCTACCCGGGACTAGGGGCTAATGAGCAGTTCTTC
CDR3: CASSFLYPGLGANEQFF

D: TRBD1
J: TRBJ2-7
size: -
length: 14
V: TRBV19
DNA: TGTGCCAGTAGCCACAGGGGGTACTCCTACGAGCAGTACTTC
CDR3: CASSHRGYSYEQYF

D: TRBD2
J: TRBJ2-3
size: -
length: 16
V: TRBV4-3
DNA: TGCGCCAGCAGCCCAAGGACTAGCGGGGGGGCAGATACGCAGTATTTT
CDR3: CASSPRTSGGADTQYF

D: -
J: TRBJ2-5
size: -
length: 12
V: TRBV18
DNA: TGTGCCAGCTCACCACCCCTGGAGGCCCAGTACTTC
CDR3: CASSPPLEAQYF

D: TRBD2
J: TRBJ2-1
size: -
length: 15
V: TRBV28
DNA: TGTGCCAGCAGTTCCCGTTTGCGGGGGTACAATGAGCAGTTCTTC
CDR3: CASSSRLRGYNEQFF

D: -
J: TRBJ2-7
size: -
length: 14
V: TRBV5-6
DNA: TGTGCCAGCAGCTTCCAACGGAGCTCCTACGAGCAGTACTTC
CDR3: CASSFQRSSYEQYF

D: -
J: TRBJ1-5
size: -
length: 16
V: TRBV7-8
DNA: TGTGCCAGCAGCCTAGCGGGGGCGGGTAGCAATCAGCCCCAGCATTTT
CDR3: CASSLAGAGSNQPQHF

D: TRBD2
J: TRBJ2-7
size: -
length: 15
V: TRBV13
DNA: TGTGCCAGCAGGCGGAGCGGGGGGGGGTCCTACGAGCAGTACTTC
CDR3: CASRRSGGGSYEQYF

D: TRBD1
J: TRBJ1-6
size: -
length: 16
V: TRBV19
DNA: TGTGCCAGTAGTAGAATAACGGGACAGAATAATTCACCCCTCCACTTT
CDR3: CASSRITGQNNSPLHF

D: TRBD1
J: TRBJ2-1
size: -
length: 15
V: TRBV28
DNA: TGTGCCAGCAGTCCCGGGACAGGGTTTCACAATGAGCAGTTCTTC
CDR3: CASSPGTGFHNEQFF

D: TRBD2
J: TRBJ2-1
size: -
length: 17
V: TRBV4-1
DNA: TGCGCCAGCAGCCAAGAGGCGGCTAGCGGGAGAGGGGGTGAGCAGTTCTTC
CDR3: CASSQEAASGRGGEQFF

D: TRBD1
J: TRBJ1-4
size: -
length: 14
V: TRBV5-1
DNA: TGCGCCAGCAGTTCTGAGGGGGCTGCTGAAAAACTGTTTTTT
CDR3: CASSSEGAAEKLFF

D: TRBD1
J: TRBJ2-7
size: -
length: 14
V: TRBV5-1
DNA: TGCGCCAGCAGCTTGGGGGGACAGGGCTTCGAGCAGTACTTC
CDR3: CASSLGGQGFEQYF

D: -
J: TRBJ1-4
size: -
length: 14
V: TRBV7-2
DNA: TGTGCCAGCAGCTTAGGTGTAGGGAGGGAAAAACTGTTTTTT
CDR3: CASSLGVGREKLFF

D: -
J: TRBJ1-1
size: once
length: 14
V: TRBV11-2
DNA: TGTGCCAGCAGCTTCACAGGAATCCCGAATGAAGCTTTCTTT
CDR3: CASSFTGIPNEAFF

D: -
J: TRBJ2-3
size: -
length: 14
V: TRBV19
DNA: TGTGCCAGTAGTGGCTTATGGAGCACAGATACGCAGTATTTT
CDR3: CASSGLWSTDTQYF

D: -
J: TRBJ1-1
size: -
length: 14
V: TRBV7-2
DNA: TGTGCCAGCAGCCATAGTGGCCCTCGGGCTGAAGCTTTCTTT
CDR3: CASSHSGPRAEAFF

D: TRBD1
J: TRBJ2-7
size: -
length: 16
V: TRBV7-2
DNA: TGTGCCAGCAGGGGACAAAAAACAGGGGGCTCCTACGAGCAGTACTTC
CDR3: CASRGQKTGGSYEQYF

D: TRBD2
J: TRBJ2-7
size: -
length: 13
V: TRBV5-4
DNA: TGTGCCAGCAGCTCGGGACTAGTCTACGAGCAGTACTTC
CDR3: CASSSGLVYEQYF

D: TRBD1
J: TRBJ1-1
size: -
length: 15
V: TRBV18
DNA: TGTGCCAGCTCAGCGATACAGGGGGCAGGGGCTGAAGCTTTCTTT
CDR3: CASSAIQGAGAEAFF

D: -
J: TRBJ2-7
size: -
length: 13
V: TRBV2
DNA: TGTGCCAGCATGGCTAGTGACCCCTACGAGCAGTACTTC
CDR3: CASMASDPYEQYF

D: TRBD2
J: TRBJ2-3
size: few
length: 16
V: TRBV5-1
DNA: TGCGCCAGCAGCTTGGCTGGGACTAGTGGCACAGATACGCAGTATTTT
CDR3: CASSLAGTSGTDTQYF

D: TRBD1
J: TRBJ1-2
size: -
length: 13
V: TRBV19
DNA: TGTGCCAGTAAACAAGGGGGCAACTATGGCTACACCTTC
CDR3: CASKQGGNYGYTF

D: TRBD1
J: TRBJ2-6
size: few
length: 17
V: TRBV4-3
DNA: TGCGCCAGCAGCCCGGACAGGGGGCTAAGCGGGGCCAACGTCCTGACTTTC
CDR3: CASSPDRGLSGANVLTF

D: TRBD1
J: TRBJ2-1
size: -
length: 14
V: TRBV6-5
DNA: TGTGCCAGCAGGTTAGACAGGGGGCGTAATGAGCAGTTCTTC
CDR3: CASRLDRGRNEQFF

D: TRBD1
J: TRBJ1-4
size: -
length: 15
V: TRBV7-2
DNA: TGTGCCAGCAGTTCACAGGGGGCGGTTGGGGAAAAACTGTTTTTT
CDR3: CASSSQGAVGEKLFF

D: -
J: TRBJ1-1
size: -
length: 13
V: TRBV28
DNA: TGTGCCAGCAGTCAGGGTATGGCCACTGAAGCTTTCTTT
CDR3: CASSQGMATEAFF

D: -
J: TRBJ2-5
size: -
length: 16
V: TRBV28
DNA: TGTGCCAGCAACGCCCGGTGGAAGGGGCAGGGGGAGACCCAGTACTTC
CDR3: CASNARWKGQGETQYF

D: -
J: TRBJ2-2
size: -
length: 15
V: TRBV28
DNA: TGTGCCAGCAGTTTGTGGGGGCCGGACACCGGGGAGCTGTTTTTT
CDR3: CASSLWGPDTGELFF

D: -
J: TRBJ1-2
size: -
length: 16
V: TRBV18
DNA: TGTGCCAGCTCACCATTGTCAGGGGTCCTTAACTATGGCTACACCTTC
CDR3: CASSPLSGVLNYGYTF

D: -
J: TRBJ2-1
size: -
length: 13
V: TRBV2
DNA: TGTGCCAGCACCCTGGACATCTACAATGAGCAGTTCTTC
CDR3: CASTLDIYNEQFF

D: -
J: TRBJ2-5
size: -
length: 13
V: TRBV5-4
DNA: TGTGCCAGCAGCAGGGACTTCCAAGAGACCCAGTACTTC
CDR3: CASSRDFQETQYF

D: -
J: TRBJ1-2
size: -
length: 15
V: TRBV5-6
DNA: TGTGCCAGCAGCAAAGCCCTCCGGGGGATAAGTGGCTACACCTTC
CDR3: CASSKALRGISGYTF

D: TRBD2
J: TRBJ2-1
size: many
length: 15
V: TRBV19
DNA: TGTGCCAGTAGTCGCCGACTAGCGGAAAACAATGAGCAGTTCTTC
CDR3: CASSRRLAENNEQFF

D: -
J: TRBJ2-1
size: -
length: 16
V: TRBV23-1
DNA: TGCGCCAGCAGTAACCTCGGGGTAGTCTCCTACAATGAGCAGTTCTTC
CDR3: CASSNLGVVSYNEQFF

D: TRBD2
J: TRBJ2-7
size: -
length: 18
V: TRBV5-5
DNA: TGTGCCAGCACTGCCGGGGCGGGAGTGTTTGGGGACTACTACGAGCAGTACTTC
CDR3: CASTAGAGVFGDYYEQYF

D: -
J: TRBJ2-1
size: -
length: 14
V: TRBV7-9
DNA: TGTGCCAGCAGCTCTTACAGGGTTTCAGATGAGCAGTTCTTC
CDR3: CASSSYRVSDEQFF

D: -
J: TRBJ1-4
size: -
length: 16
V: TRBV18
DNA: TGTGCCAGCTCACCAAACAGGCGGCAGCAGAATGAAAAACTGTTTTTT
CDR3: CASSPNRRQQNEKLFF